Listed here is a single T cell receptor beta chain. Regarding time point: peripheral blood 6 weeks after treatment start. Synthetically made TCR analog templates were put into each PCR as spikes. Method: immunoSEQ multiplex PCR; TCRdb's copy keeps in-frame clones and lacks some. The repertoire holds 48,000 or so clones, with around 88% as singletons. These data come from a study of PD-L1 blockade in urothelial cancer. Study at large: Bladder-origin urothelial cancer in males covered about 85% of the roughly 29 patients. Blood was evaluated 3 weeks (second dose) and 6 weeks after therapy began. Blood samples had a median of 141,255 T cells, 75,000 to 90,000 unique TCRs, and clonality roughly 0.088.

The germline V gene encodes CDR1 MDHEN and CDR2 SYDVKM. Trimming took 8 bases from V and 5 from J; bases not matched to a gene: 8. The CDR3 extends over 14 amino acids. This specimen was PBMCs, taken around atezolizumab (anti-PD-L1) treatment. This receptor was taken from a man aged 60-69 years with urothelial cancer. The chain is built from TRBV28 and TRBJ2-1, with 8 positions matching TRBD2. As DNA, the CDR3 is TGTGCCAGCGCCGGGACTAGAGGAAACAATGAGCAGTTCTTC. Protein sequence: CASAGTRGNNEQFF.